The clone carrying this T cell receptor beta chain has a handful of counts. Its antigen remains unidentified. The sample comes from a study of beta chain features in type 1 diabetes. Study conclusions and caveats: Healthy donors had naive, central memory and Treg TCRB repertoires that appeared less similar than those seen among patients. Moderately but significantly shorter TCRB CDR3s were found in Type 1 diabetes patients in all four CD4+ subsets. Among type 1 diabetes patients, VDJ junctions had fewer insertions and more deletions.

As every portion of the isolated RNA was reverse transcribed, the sequencing read expressed TCRB transcripts. Assay used: immunoSEQ multiplex PCR; TCRdb lists only in-frame clones, some missing. The sample contains around 320,000 clones, approximately 14% of which appear only once. Germline-derived CDR1 and CDR2 are MNHNS and SASEGT. V shed 2 bases and J shed 1 base, with 11 bases lying between them. The CDR3 runs to 15 residues. The chain has TRBV6-1 and TRBJ1-1; D perhaps matches TRBD1 (6 bases). The TCR sequence derives from a man aged 25 to 40 in good health. The sequenced sample was central memory CD4+ T cells from blood. CDR3 bases: TGTGCCAGCAGTGAAAGAGGGGGGACGAACACTGAAGCTTTCTTT. Translated: CASSERGGTNTEAFF.